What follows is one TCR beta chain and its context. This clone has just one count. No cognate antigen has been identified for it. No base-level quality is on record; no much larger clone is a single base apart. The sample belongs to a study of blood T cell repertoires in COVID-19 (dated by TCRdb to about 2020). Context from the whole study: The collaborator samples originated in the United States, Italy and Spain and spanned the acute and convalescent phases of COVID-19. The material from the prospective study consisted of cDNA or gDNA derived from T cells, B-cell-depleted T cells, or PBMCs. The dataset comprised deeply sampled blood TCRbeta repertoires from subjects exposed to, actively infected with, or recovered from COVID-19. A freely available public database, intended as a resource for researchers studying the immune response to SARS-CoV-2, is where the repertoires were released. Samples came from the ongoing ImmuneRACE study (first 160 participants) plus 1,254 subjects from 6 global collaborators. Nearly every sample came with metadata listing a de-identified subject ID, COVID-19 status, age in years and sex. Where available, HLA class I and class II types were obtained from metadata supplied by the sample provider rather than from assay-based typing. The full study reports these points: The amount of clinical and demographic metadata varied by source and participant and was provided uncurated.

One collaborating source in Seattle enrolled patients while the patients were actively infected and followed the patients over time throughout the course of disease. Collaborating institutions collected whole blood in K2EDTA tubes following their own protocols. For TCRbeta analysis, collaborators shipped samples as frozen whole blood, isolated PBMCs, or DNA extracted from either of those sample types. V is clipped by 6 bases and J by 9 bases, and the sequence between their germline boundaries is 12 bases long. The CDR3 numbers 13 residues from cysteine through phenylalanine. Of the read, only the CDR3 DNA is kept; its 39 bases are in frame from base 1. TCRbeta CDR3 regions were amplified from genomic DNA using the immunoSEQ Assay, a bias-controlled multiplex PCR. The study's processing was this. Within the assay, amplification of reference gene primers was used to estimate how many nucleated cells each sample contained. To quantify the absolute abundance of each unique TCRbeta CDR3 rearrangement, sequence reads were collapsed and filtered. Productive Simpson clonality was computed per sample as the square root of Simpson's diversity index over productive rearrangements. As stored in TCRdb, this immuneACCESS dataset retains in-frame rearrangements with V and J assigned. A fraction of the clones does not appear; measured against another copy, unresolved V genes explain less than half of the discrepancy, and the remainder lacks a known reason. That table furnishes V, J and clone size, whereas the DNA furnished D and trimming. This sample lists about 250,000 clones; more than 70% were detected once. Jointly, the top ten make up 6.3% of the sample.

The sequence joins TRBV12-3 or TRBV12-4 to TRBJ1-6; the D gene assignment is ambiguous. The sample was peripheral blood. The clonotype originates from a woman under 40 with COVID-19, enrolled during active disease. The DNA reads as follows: TGTGCCAGCAGCCTCCTGGAGGGTTCACCCCTCCACTTT. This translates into CASSLLEGSPLHF.